The next 11 T cell receptor beta chains were all read from a single sample in a study of regulatory T cells in long-lasting Graves disease. Time point meaning: persistent/refractory GD, antithyroid drugs over 5 years with positive TRAb. Preparation of the TCR library used RNA extracted from PBMCs. TCR beta libraries were built with iRepertoire HTBI primers and Arm-PCR of CDR3 regions. From the multiplex PCR reads, TCRdb called clonotypes with MiXCR, one entry per CDR3 protein. Of roughly 700,000 distinct CDR3 sequences in the sample, 30% were seen once. The sequencing here drew on peripheral blood mononuclear cells (PBMCs), taken when the disease was refractory, from a patient treated with antithyroid drugs. These receptors were obtained from a female donor with Graves disease.

This clonotype appeared many times. The chain employs TRBV12-3 or TRBV12-4 and TRBJ1-5; D gene unclear. The CDR3 contains 13 residues. V shed 6 bases and J shed 4 bases, with 10 bases lying between them. CDR3 protein: CASRGSGNQPQHF. In nucleotides, the CDR3 is TGTGCCAGCAGGGGCAGCGGGAATCAGCCCCAGCATTTT.

The chain is built from TRBV20-1 and TRBJ1-1; D is perhaps TRBD1 (6 bases). The CDR3 runs to 16 residues. Deletions cut 6 bases from V and 4 bases from J, with 24 bases between. The germline gives CDR1 DFQATT, CDR2 SNEGSKA (reference sequence). CDR3 DNA sequence: TGCAGTGCCGAGGGGGAGGGAATCTCATCGGGCACTGAAGCTTTCTTT. Translation: CSAEGEGISSGTEAFF.

This clonotype was seen only once. The chain couples TRBV7-2 to TRBJ2-2; D is tentatively TRBD1 or TRBD2 (6 bases each). The CDR3 consists of 15 residues. From germline, CDR1 is SGHTA and CDR2 FQGNSA. The germline V and J ends were trimmed by 5 bases and 7 bases, with 17 bases remaining between them. This CDR3 reads CASSPGAGRVGELFF. Here the CDR3 DNA reads TGTGCCAGCAGCCCAGGGGCGGGACGGGTCGGGGAGCTGTTTTTT.

This clonotype was recorded at least ten times. The chain recombines TRBV3-1 with TRBJ1-5; TRBD1 might be the D (5 bases). The CDR3 has 15 residues. Trimming removed 3 bases from V and 11 bases from J, with 20 bases in between. Per germline, CDR1 LGHDT and CDR2 YNNKEL (reference sequence). This CDR3 is CASSQGLPPQSSQHF. CDR3 coding DNA: TGTGCCAGCAGCCAGGGACTTCCTCCCCAATCATCCCAGCATTTT.

The rearrangement uses TRBV2 and TRBJ2-4; D is unresolved. V dropped 3 bases and J dropped 7 bases, with 13 bases sitting between them. This CDR3 has 14 residues. The germline CDR1 and CDR2 sequences are SNHLY and FYNNEI. The CDR3 is CASSEGPLGNIQYF. CDR3 DNA: TGTGCCAGCAGTGAGGGCCCCCTCGGGAACATTCAGTACTTC.

This clonotype was recorded many times. The chain couples TRBV2 to TRBJ1-5; D gene uncertain. The CDR3 contains 13 residues. Germline loops: CDR1 SNHLY, CDR2 FYNNEI. Trimming pared 8 bases from V and 2 bases from J, leaving 10 bases between. Written as DNA, the CDR3 is TGTGCCAGCGGGAGTCAGGGCAATCAGCCCCAGCATTTT. Encoded protein: CASGSQGNQPQHF.

The chain combines TRBV10-2 with TRBJ2-7; 9 bases agree with TRBD1. In germline, CDR1 is WSHSY, CDR2 SAAADI. V shed 6 bases, J shed 4 bases, and the junction held 10 bases outside the gene matches. CDR3 length: 15 residues. CDR3 residues: CASREVQGASYEQYF. CDR3 nucleotides: TGCGCCAGCAGGGAAGTACAGGGGGCGTCGTACGAGCAGTACTTC.

The V and J genes are TRBV15 and TRBJ1-4; 8 bases are a match to TRBD1. Per the germline V gene, CDR1 is LNHNV and CDR2 is YYDKDF (reference sequence). This CDR3 region has 19 residues. Germline trimming cut 0 bases from V and 2 bases from J; bases unmatched to any gene: 11. CDR3 residues: CATSRDRETGDLTNEKLFF. As DNA, the CDR3 is TGTGCCACCAGCAGAGATAGGGAGACAGGGGATTTGACTAATGAAAAACTGTTTTTT.

On this clonotype itself: At one end the junction does not follow the germline gene, possibly because of a read error. The rearrangement joins TRBV20-1 to TRBJ1-1, with unresolved D. This CDR3 comprises 10 residues. Germline loops: CDR1 DFQATT, CDR2 SNEGSKA (reference sequence). The CDR3 DNA follows: TGCAGTGCTGGAGTGAGCGTGGGAACCTTT. It codes for CSAGVSVGTF.

The chain links TRBV29-1 to TRBJ1-1; 11 nucleotides align to TRBD1. This CDR3 is 16 amino acids long. CDR1 is SQVTM and CDR2 is ANQGSEA in the germline V gene. V was clipped by 1 base and J by 0 bases; unmatched bases: 4. Here the CDR3 reads CSVEGGTGGMNTEAFF. DNA for the CDR3: TGCAGCGTTGAAGGGGGGACAGGGGGTATGAACACTGAAGCTTTCTTT.

The sample holds a few counts of this clonotype. This chain connects TRBV11-2 to TRBJ2-1; no definite D call. The V gene's germline CDR1 is SGHAT and CDR2 FQNNGV. The CDR3 runs to 16 residues. Trimming pared 2 bases from V and 0 bases from J, leaving 11 bases between. The CDR3 region is CASSLTGASSYNEQFF. Written as DNA, the CDR3 is TGTGCCAGCAGCTTAACCGGCGCGAGCTCCTACAATGAGCAGTTCTTC.